The rows below give T cell receptor beta chains drawn from one sample of a study of T cells in Graves' hyperthyroidism and ophthalmopathy. One entry per CDR3 protein, called by TCRdb with MiXCR from the multiplex PCR reads. The data hold under 250,000 distinct CDR3 sequences, with 15% to 20% observed a single time. Specimen: blood. Source of these receptors: a man aged 50 to 59 with Graves' hyperthyroidism. Each CDR3 is given with its conserved first and last residue. The D gene is left open where the match is weak. Rows may omit the clone size; those that give it use once, few, many or a size class.

>TRBJ2-3|TRBV20-1|-|few
CSARDDGGYRTDTQYF
TGCAGTGCTAGAGATGATGGAGGGTACCGCACAGATACGCAGTATTTT
>TRBJ2-5|TRBV2|-|-
CASTRGRRETQYF
TGTGCCAGTACCCGGGGTAGGAGGGAGACCCAGTACTTC
>TRBJ2-7|TRBV30|TRBD2|many
CAWSAYSGNWEQYF
TGTGCCTGGAGCGCCTACAGCGGGAATTGGGAGCAGTACTTC
>TRBJ2-7|TRBV4-1|-|few
CASSQEAPGVRSSYEQYF
TGCGCCAGCAGCCAAGAGGCGCCAGGCGTACGAAGCTCCTACGAGCAGTACTTC
>TRBJ1-6|TRBV30|TRBD1|-
CAWSGRDRNSPLHF
TGTGCCTGGTCCGGCCGGGACAGGAATTCACCCCTCCACTTT
>TRBJ2-1|TRBV20-1|TRBD2|-
CSARVVAGSSYNEQFF
TGCAGTGCTAGGGTCGTAGCGGGAAGCTCCTACAATGAGCAGTTCTTC
>TRBJ2-1|TRBV7-9|-|-
CASSLVRGYNEQFF
TGTGCCAGCAGCTTAGTGCGGGGTTACAATGAGCAGTTCTTC
>TRBJ2-7|TRBV28|-|many
CASSPSGLGSLDEQYF
TGTGCCAGCAGCCCGTCGGGCCTCGGGAGTTTGGACGAGCAGTACTTC
>TRBJ2-1|TRBV27|TRBD2|many
CASSHLGTSGRGPYNEQFF
TGTGCCAGCAGTCACCTCGGGACTAGCGGGAGGGGTCCCTACAATGAGCAGTTCTTC
>TRBJ1-2|TRBV29-1|-|-
CSVARPNYGYTF
TGCAGCGTTGCGAGGCCTAACTATGGCTACACCTTC
>TRBJ2-1|TRBV6-2/TRBV6-3|-|many
CASSYSPSGSYNEQFF
TGTGCCAGCAGTTACTCCCCCTCTGGGTCCTACAATGAGCAGTTCTTC
>TRBJ2-7|TRBV3-1|TRBD2|many
CASSDASGVVYEQYF
TGTGCCAGCAGCGATGCTAGCGGAGTAGTCTACGAGCAGTACTTC
>TRBJ1-5|TRBV10-3|-|many
CAISESGTSNQPQHF
TGTGCCATCAGTGAGTCCGGGACAAGCAATCAGCCCCAGCATTTT
>TRBJ2-3|TRBV2|-|many
CASSLYDLETQYF
TGTGCCAGCAGTCTTTACGACCTGGAAACGCAGTATTTT
>TRBJ2-7|TRBV20-1|TRBD2|many
CSARSSGRGEQYF
TGCAGTGCTAGGAGTAGCGGGAGGGGCGAGCAGTACTTC
>TRBJ2-5|TRBV28|TRBD1|many
CASRESGTGGTQYF
TGTGCCAGCAGAGAATCCGGGACAGGGGGCACCCAGTACTTC
>TRBJ2-7|TRBV7-2|-|-
CVSSLVALSSYEQYF
TGTGTCAGCAGCTTGGTAGCGCTCAGCTCCTACGAGCAGTACTTC
>TRBJ1-2|TRBV7-2|-|few
CASSNLGWIGYTF
TGTGCCAGCAGCAATCTGGGGTGGATTGGCTACACCTTC
>TRBJ2-2|TRBV12-3/TRBV12-4|-|few
CASSIRGINTGELFF
TGTGCCAGCAGTATACGTGGGATTAACACCGGGGAGCTGTTTTTT
>TRBJ2-7|TRBV7-8|-|-
CASSSSLALSSYEQYF
TGTGCCAGCAGCTCCAGTCTAGCTCTGAGCTCCTACGAGCAGTACTTC
>TRBJ1-5|TRBV9|-|few
CASSVGSNSNQPQHF
TGTGCCAGCAGCGTAGGGTCTAATAGCAATCAGCCCCAGCATTTT
>TRBJ2-2|TRBV7-9|TRBD2|-
CASSRRRAPGQTSRSDGELFF
TGTGCCAGCAGCCGGAGGAGGGCGCCTGGCCAGACTAGCAGGAGTGACGGGGAGCTGTTTTTT
>TRBJ2-5|TRBV11-3|-|-
CASTRRGETPETQYF
TGTGCCAGCACCCGCCGCGGGGAAACACCAGAGACCCAGTACTTC
>TRBJ2-5|TRBV11-2|TRBD1|many
CASSRDREETQYF
TGTGCCAGCAGCCGGGACAGGGAAGAGACCCAGTACTTC
>TRBJ1-3|TRBV15|-|-
CATSRAGHFSGNTIYF
TGTGCCACCAGCAGAGCGGGACACTTCTCTGGAAACACCATATATTTT
>TRBJ2-1|TRBV5-1|TRBD2|-
CASSTGLAGGANEQFF
TGCGCCAGCAGCACGGGACTAGCGGGAGGGGCCAATGAGCAGTTCTTC
>TRBJ2-3|TRBV11-2|-|many
CASSVSRDTQYF
TGTGCCAGCAGCGTTAGCAGAGATACGCAGTATTTT
>TRBJ2-1|TRBV5-1|TRBD2|-
CASSLQLAGRNNEQFF
TGCGCCAGCAGCTTACAACTAGCGGGAAGGAACAATGAGCAGTTCTTC
>TRBJ2-1|TRBV11-1|TRBD2|many
CASSSSRLAGKNNEQFF
TGTGCCAGCAGCTCCTCGCGTTTAGCGGGCAAGAACAATGAGCAGTTCTTC
>TRBJ2-3|TRBV5-1|-|-
CASGQGLGTDTQYF
TGCGCCAGCGGTCAGGGGTTGGGCACAGATACGCAGTATTTT
>TRBJ1-1|TRBV14|-|few
CASSQVRGVGNTEAFF
TGTGCCAGCAGCCAAGTACGGGGAGTCGGAAACACTGAAGCTTTCTTT
>TRBJ2-3|TRBV24-1|TRBD2|-
CATSDFHTSGSGTDTQYF
TGTGCCACCAGTGATTTCCACACTAGCGGGAGTGGCACAGATACGCAGTATTTT
>TRBJ2-1|TRBV7-6|TRBD2|many
CASSLRLATGYEQFF
TGTGCCAGCAGCCTCCGACTAGCGACCGGATATGAGCAGTTCTTC
>TRBJ1-3|TRBV12-3/TRBV12-4|-|many
CASSLRQGGNTIYF
TGTGCCAGCAGCCTACGACAAGGAGGAAACACCATATATTTT
>TRBJ2-7|TRBV10-3|-|-
CAISDQVPSSYEQYF
TGTGCCATCAGTGACCAGGTCCCTAGCTCCTACGAGCAGTACTTC
>TRBJ2-2|TRBV30|-|many
CAWSGGRTNTGELFF
TGTGCCTGGAGCGGGGGGCGGACGAACACCGGGGAGCTGTTTTTT
>TRBJ2-2|TRBV14|TRBD2|few
CASSSRTSVTGELFF
TGTGCCAGCAGCAGCCGGACTAGCGTTACCGGGGAGCTGTTTTTT
>TRBJ1-2|TRBV7-2|TRBD1|many
CASSLDRGPYGYTF
TGTGCCAGCAGCTTAGACAGGGGGCCCTATGGCTACACCTTC
>TRBJ2-1|TRBV5-1|TRBD2|-
CASSSTILAGTNEQFF
TGCGCCAGCAGCTCAACGATACTAGCGGGAACCAATGAGCAGTTCTTC
>TRBJ2-7|TRBV19|TRBD2|few
CASRKDGLAAYEQYF
TGTGCCAGTAGGAAGGATGGACTAGCGGCCTACGAGCAGTACTTC
>TRBJ1-1|TRBV28|TRBD1|many
CASREGQKYEAFF
TGTGCCAGCAGGGAGGGACAGAAATATGAAGCTTTCTTT
>TRBJ1-5|TRBV5-5|TRBD1|-
CASSWTGGADNQPQHF
TGTGCCAGCAGCTGGACAGGGGGCGCTGACAATCAGCCCCAGCATTTT
>TRBJ1-2|TRBV12-3/TRBV12-4|-|many
CASSYQANYGYTF
TGTGCCAGCAGTTACCAGGCCAACTATGGCTACACCTTC
>TRBJ1-1|TRBV20-1|-|few
CSALTSDGYTEAFF
TGCAGTGCCCTGACCTCGGACGGGTACACTGAAGCTTTCTTT
>TRBJ2-7|TRBV2|TRBD1|-
CASRRTGLPHEQYF
TGTGCCAGCAGGAGGACAGGGCTGCCCCACGAGCAGTACTTC